What follows are 17 T cell receptor beta chains derived from one specimen sequenced in a study of blood T cell repertoires in COVID-19. Sequenced by immunoSEQ multiplex PCR; TCRdb stores in-frame clones only, minus some. Found here are about 89,000 clones, approximately 84% of them singletons; the top ten hold roughly a tenth. The specimen was peripheral blood. These receptors came from a man in his 70s with acute or convalescent COVID-19.

The gene calls are TRBV7-8 and TRBJ1-1; a possible D gene is TRBD1 (5 bases). The V end lost 0 bases, the J end lost 4 bases, and 9 bases lay between the germline ends. The CDR3 runs to 14 residues. The germline CDR1 and CDR2 sequences are SGHVS and FQNEAQ. In DNA form, the CDR3 reads TGTGCCAGCAGCTTAGCCAGGGCTATCACTGAAGCTTTCTTT. Protein sequence: CASSLARAITEAFF.

Here the CDR3 reads CATSDSGVTTNEKLFF. In nucleotides, the CDR3 is TGTGCCACCAGTGATTCGGGGGTCACAACTAATGAAAAACTGTTTTTT. The chain carries TRBV24-1 and TRBJ1-4; D is possibly TRBD1 (5 bases). Germline loops: CDR1 KGHDR, CDR2 SFDVKD. Trimming took off 2 bases at V and 0 bases at J, with 9 bases between the two ends. The CDR3 has 16 residues.

The table lists this clone with a few counts. The chain joins TRBV5-1 to TRBJ2-1; 8 bases match TRBD1. The CDR3 consists of 14 residues. CDR1 is SGHRS and CDR2 is YFSETQ in the germline V gene. Trimming cost V 1 base and J 3 bases; bases outside gene matches: 0. The CDR3 loop reads CASSLTGGYNEQFF. In DNA, the CDR3 is TGCGCCAGCAGCTTGACAGGGGGCTACAATGAGCAGTTCTTC.

This chain links TRBV2 with TRBJ2-5; possibly TRBD2 for D (6 bases). The germline V and J ends were trimmed by 3 bases and 3 bases, with 8 bases remaining between them. This CDR3 spans 13 amino acids. From germline, CDR1 is SNHLY and CDR2 FYNNEI. The CDR3 loop reads CASSDSGKETQYF. The CDR3 DNA is TGTGCCAGCAGTGATAGCGGTAAAGAGACCCAGTACTTC.

Comments on this clone: In the same sample, other DNA sequences code for this CDR3. The chain has TRBV7-2 and TRBJ1-5; the D gene is possibly TRBD1 (5 bases). CDR3 size: 15 residues. The germline V gene encodes CDR1 SGHTA and CDR2 FQGNSA. Trimming left V 5 bases short and J 4 bases short, with 15 bases between. The CDR3 loop is CASSPMVGVNQPQHF. CDR3 DNA sequence: TGTGCCAGCAGCCCCATGGTAGGGGTTAATCAGCCCCAGCATTTT.

This clone came up once. This chain connects TRBV7-3 to TRBJ2-5; D is ambiguous. CDR3 length: 13 amino acids. Trimming shortened V by 5 bases and J by 2 bases, and 9 bases separated the two germline ends. CDR1 and CDR2 from the germline V gene are SGHTA and FQGTGA. The CDR3 sequence: CASSLRIQETQYF. CDR3 DNA sequence: TGTGCCAGCAGCCTCAGGATTCAAGAGACCCAGTACTTC.

The rearrangement links TRBV6-2 or TRBV6-3 to TRBJ2-1; 12 bases agree with TRBD1. The trim removed 6 bases at V and 9 bases at J, leaving 9 bases unmatched. CDR1 MNHEY and CDR2 SVGEGT come from the germline V gene. The length of the CDR3 is 15 residues. CDR3 sequence: CASSNRDRGPSEQFF. The CDR3 coding sequence is TGTGCCAGCAGCAATCGGGACAGGGGGCCTAGTGAGCAGTTCTTC.

The rearrangement links TRBV12-3 or TRBV12-4 to TRBJ1-5, with 8 positions matching TRBD1. J was trimmed by 7 bases and V by 5 bases; bases with no gene match: 4. The CDR3 spans 13 residues. CDR3 protein: CASSKDRAQPQHF. The DNA of the CDR3 is TGTGCCAGCAGTAAGGACAGGGCCCAGCCCCAGCATTTT.

This chain uses TRBV5-4 with TRBJ2-2; the match to TRBD2 covers 9 bases. The V and J ends lost 2 bases and 7 bases, in that order; junction bases with no gene match: 6. CDR1 is SGHNT, CDR2 YYREEE, per germline (reference sequence). CDR3 length: 15 residues. CDR3 nucleotide sequence: TGTGCCAGCAGCTTCGGCGGGGGGGCAGGCGGGGAGCTGTTTTTT. Translating it yields CASSFGGGAGGELFF.

In this sample, this clone turned up a few times. The chain combines TRBV28 with TRBJ1-2, with TRBD1 identical over 8 bases. The trim removed 11 bases at V and 5 bases at J, leaving 13 bases unmatched. The CDR3 spans 14 residues. The V gene's germline CDR1 is MDHEN and CDR2 SYDVKM. CDR3 loop: CACFDSRGLYGYTF. As DNA, the CDR3 is TGTGCCTGTTTTGATAGCAGGGGGCTTTATGGCTACACCTTC.

This rearrangement joins TRBV3-1 (or the pseudogene TRBV3-2) to TRBJ2-7; D might be TRBD2 (6 bases). The CDR3 length is 15 residues. Deletions cut 0 bases from V and 0 bases from J, with 9 bases between. Germline lookup yields CDR1 LGHDT and CDR2 YNNKEL (reference sequence). The CDR3 loop is CASSQDRGSSYEQYF. The CDR3, as DNA: TGTGCCAGCAGCCAAGATCGGGGGAGCTCCTACGAGCAGTACTTC.

This clone was counted only a few times. The CDR3 DNA sequence: TGCGCCAGCAGCTTGCAGGGGAACTCAATGAACACTGAAGCTTTCTTT. Translating gives CASSLQGNSMNTEAFF. V gene TRBV5-1 combines with J gene TRBJ1-1; D perhaps matches TRBD1 (6 bases). Trimming shortened V by 1 base and J by 0 bases, and 13 bases separated the two germline ends. CDR1 is SGHRS, CDR2 YFSETQ, per germline. The CDR3 has 16 amino acids.

Remarks on this clone: At the DNA level, this CDR3 is encoded by other sequences in the same sample as well. The CDR3 region is CASSVGLAGGYNEQFF. The CDR3 DNA sequence: TGTGCCAGCAGCGTCGGACTAGCGGGAGGGTACAATGAGCAGTTCTTC. The V call is TRBV9, the J call TRBJ2-1, with 15 bases matching TRBD2. V lost 2 bases and J lost 4; bases outside the gene matches: 1. This CDR3 is 16 amino acids long. Germline CDR1 and CDR2: SGDLS and YYNGEE. Supplemented by reference TRBV9 and TRBJ2-1, the full variable domain reads DSGVTQTPKHLITATGQRVTLRCSPRSGDLSVYWYQQSLDQGLQFLIQYYNGEERAKGNILERFSAQQFPDLHSELNLSSLELGDSALYFCASSVGLAGGYNEQFFGPGTRLTVL.

The V gene is TRBV6-5, the J gene TRBJ1-2; TRBD1 matches at 7 bases. Germline V lookup: CDR1 MNHEY, CDR2 SVGAGI. The CDR3 spans 16 residues. Trimming cost V 2 bases and J 4 bases; bases outside gene matches: 10. The CDR3 coding sequence is TGTGCCAGCAGTTACGCCATCTCGGGACAGACCTATGGCTACACCTTC. Residues: CASSYAISGQTYGYTF.

CDR3: CASSLDARGYTF. The CDR3 bases are TGCGCCAGCAGCTTGGACGCTCGGGGCTACACCTTC. The chain recombines TRBV5-1 with TRBJ1-2; no definite D call. The germline V gene encodes CDR1 SGHRS and CDR2 YFSETQ. CDR3 length: 12 residues. Between the trimmed V and J ends, which lost 0 bases and 8 bases, there was a span of 8 bases.

The V call is TRBV6-1, the J call TRBJ1-3; D remains unclear. V was clipped by 4 bases and J by 0 bases, with 13 bases between them. The CDR3 consists of 16 residues. Germline V gives CDR1 MNHNS, CDR2 SASEGT. The DNA for the CDR3 is TGTGCCAGCAGTGTATGGAGACCTGGCTCTGGAAACACCATATATTTT. It yields the protein CASSVWRPGSGNTIYF.

V is TRBV14 and J is TRBJ2-1; TRBD2 is a possible D gene (5 bases). Trimming cost V 5 bases and J 5 bases, with 13 bases left between them. From germline, CDR1 is SGHDN and CDR2 FVKESK. The CDR3 has 14 residues. The DNA of the CDR3 is TGTGCCAGCAGCGGACGACTAAGTAACAATGAGCAGTTCTTC. Encoded protein: CASSGRLSNNEQFF.